Shown below are 12 T cell receptor beta chains from a single sample sequenced in a study of blood T cell repertoires in COVID-19. Method: immunoSEQ multiplex PCR; TCRdb's copy keeps in-frame clones and lacks some. The data hold over 100,000 clones, with about four fifths observed a single time. The source material was peripheral blood. The source of these receptors is a man between 60 and 70 years old with active or convalescent COVID-19.

V usage is TRBV14 and J usage is TRBJ2-7; D gene uncertain. V lost 6 bases to trimming and J lost 6 bases, with 9 bases between them. The CDR3 totals 11 residues. In germline, CDR1 is SGHDN, CDR2 FVKESK. The CDR3, as DNA: TGTGCCAGCAGGGATTCGGGCGAGCAGTACTTC. Amino acids: CASRDSGEQYF.

The chain recombines TRBV6-5 with TRBJ1-4; TRBD1 matches at 9 bases. CDR3 length: 14 residues. Germline CDR1 reads MNHEY; CDR2 reads SVGAGI. The V and J ends lost 6 bases and 7 bases, in that order; junction bases with no gene match: 6. CDR3 DNA sequence: TGTGCCAGCAGATGGACAGGGGAGGGTGAAAAACTGTTTTTT. Translating gives CASRWTGEGEKLFF.

CDR3 nucleotide sequence: TGCAGTGCTAGTCCCCACGGCTATGGCTACACCTTC. It specifies CSASPHGYGYTF. J is TRBJ1-2 and V is TRBV20-1; no reliable D call. This CDR3 contains 12 residues. V shed 3 bases and J shed 4 bases, with 9 bases lying between them. Germline values: CDR1 DFQATT, CDR2 SNEGSKA (reference sequence).

The gene calls are TRBV9 and TRBJ2-5, with D tentatively TRBD2 (5 bases). The V gene's germline CDR1 is SGDLS and CDR2 YYNGEE. Trimming removed 3 bases at V and 1 base at J, with 13 bases between. The CDR3 sequence is 15 residues long. As DNA, the CDR3 is TGTGCCAGCAGCGGTTCCCCTAGCAGCCAAGAGACCCAGTACTTC. Translating it yields CASSGSPSSQETQYF.

This chain connects TRBV7-3 to TRBJ2-5; 7 nucleotides line up with TRBD1. Trimming at V came to 3 bases and at J to 4 bases, leaving 2 bases not matched to a gene. Looked up from germline, CDR1 is SGHTA and CDR2 is FQGTGA. CDR3 length: 13 amino acids. The CDR3 DNA reads TGTGCCAGCAGCTTCGGACAGGCAGAGACCCAGTACTTC. Translating gives CASSFGQAETQYF.

This clone has more than one count but fewer than ten. This chain joins TRBV19 and TRBJ2-3; no firm D call. Trimming took 0 bases from V and 8 from J, leaving 12 bases between them. CDR3 size: 14 residues. Germline V gene sequence: CDR1 LNHDA, CDR2 SQIVND (reference sequence). This CDR3 reads CASSIEPRPGTQYF. DNA for the CDR3: TGTGCCAGTAGTATAGAACCTCGTCCCGGTACGCAGTATTTT.

The chain carries TRBV28 and TRBJ2-3; D call uncertain. CDR3 length: 15 residues. Germline lookup yields CDR1 MDHEN and CDR2 SYDVKM. The V gene lost 3 bases and the J gene lost 0 bases, with 10 bases spanning the gap. CDR3 coding DNA: TGTGCCAGCAGTTTCGGCGGAGCCAGCACAGATACGCAGTATTTT. It encodes CASSFGGASTDTQYF.

The CDR3: CSAGVRAGEQYF. The CDR3 DNA sequence: TGCAGCGCTGGGGTACGCGCGGGAGAGCAGTACTTC. This sequence joins TRBV29-1 and TRBJ2-7, with D possibly matching TRBD2 (6 bases). Trimming stripped 7 bases from V and 7 bases from J, with 17 bases between. This CDR3 is built from 12 residues. CDR1 is SQVTM and CDR2 is ANQGSEA in the germline V gene.

The chain employs TRBV5-1 and TRBJ1-4; D is ambiguous. Germline CDR1 and CDR2: SGHRS and YFSETQ. The germline V and J ends were trimmed by 5 bases and 5 bases, with 7 bases remaining between them. This CDR3 contains 12 residues. CDR3 bases: TGCGCCAGCAGGCGTGCCAATGAAAAACTGTTTTTT. Encoded protein: CASRRANEKLFF.

The chain joins TRBV12-5 to TRBJ2-3; D remains ambiguous. The CDR3 consists of 13 residues. Germline V gene sequence: CDR1 LGHNT, CDR2 FRNRAP. The germline V and J ends were trimmed by 3 bases and 1 base, with 5 bases remaining between them. CDR3 amino acids: CASGFSGTDTQYF. In DNA, the CDR3 is TGTGCTAGTGGTTTCTCAGGCACAGATACGCAGTATTTT.

This clone appeared a single time. This chain joins TRBV5-1 and TRBJ2-3; D not resolved. The length of the CDR3 is 16 residues. V lost 2 bases and J lost 0, with 13 bases in between. Germline CDR1 is SGHRS and CDR2 is YFSETQ. The CDR3 DNA reads as TGCGCCAGCAGCTTAAGTGTGGGCCGTAGCACAGATACGCAGTATTTT. This sequence encodes CASSLSVGRSTDTQYF.

J is TRBJ2-5 and V is TRBV27; 11 bases line up with TRBD2. The germline CDR1 and CDR2 sequences are MNHEY and SMNVEV (reference sequence). The trim removed 5 bases at V and 4 bases at J, leaving 3 bases unmatched. The CDR3 is made up of 14 amino acids. The CDR3 bases are TGTGCCAGCAGTAACGGACTAGCGGGAGAGACCCAGTACTTC. This codes for CASSNGLAGETQYF.